Listed below are T cell receptor beta chains from one sample, sequenced in a study of post-analysis software for immune sequencing data. TCRdb reanalysed the PCR reads using MiXCR and keeps one entry per CDR3 protein. This sample has roughly 620,000 distinct CDR3 sequences, with roughly 47% found just once. The sample taken for sequencing was blood. The receptors originated from a girl between 10 and 17 years old with multiple sclerosis. Each CDR3 is given without its conserved first and last residue. Fields, in order: J gene, V gene, CDR3 protein.

J gene: TRBJ1-1
V gene: TRBV6-6
CDR3 protein: ASRTVDREDTEAF

J gene: TRBJ2-6
V gene: TRBV11-3
CDR3 protein: ASSLAEWGYSGANVLT

J gene: TRBJ2-1
V gene: TRBV5-6
CDR3 protein: ASSFMALAGVLSYNEQF

J gene: TRBJ1-6
V gene: TRBV3-1
CDR3 protein: ASSGVRTAYNSPLH

J gene: TRBJ1-6
V gene: TRBV28
CDR3 protein: ATRLRDSPLH

J gene: TRBJ2-5
V gene: TRBV20-1
CDR3 protein: STRRGVETQY

J gene: TRBJ2-5
V gene: TRBV7-2
CDR3 protein: ASSTNSGGVTQY

J gene: TRBJ1-2
V gene: TRBV5-5
CDR3 protein: ASSTLTGGAYGYT

J gene: TRBJ2-1
V gene: TRBV29-1
CDR3 protein: SAEEDQGIPYNEQF

J gene: TRBJ2-5
V gene: TRBV20-1
CDR3 protein: SGQGTFQETQY

J gene: TRBJ2-7
V gene: TRBV6-5
CDR3 protein: ASSVTGVAYEQY

J gene: TRBJ1-2
V gene: TRBV4-1
CDR3 protein: ASSQDVSVGYT

J gene: TRBJ1-5
V gene: TRBV20-1
CDR3 protein: SAGDFYSNQPQH

J gene: TRBJ2-7
V gene: TRBV27
CDR3 protein: ASMDEGPPYEQY

J gene: NA
V gene: TRBV12-3/TRBV12-4
CDR3 protein: ASSFGLADSMGETQY

J gene: TRBJ2-5
V gene: TRBV4-2
CDR3 protein: ASSQDRGGRETQY

J gene: TRBJ2-1
V gene: TRBV10-3
CDR3 protein: AISESGVREQF

J gene: TRBJ2-5
V gene: TRBV7-2
CDR3 protein: ASSLSLRGGYQETQY

J gene: TRBJ2-1
V gene: TRBV29-1
CDR3 protein: SAGARLAGLEQF

J gene: TRBJ1-5
V gene: TRBV20-1
CDR3 protein: SARVPGASNQPQH

J gene: TRBJ2-3
V gene: TRBV12-3/TRBV12-4
CDR3 protein: ASSSRASPAQY

J gene: TRBJ2-7
V gene: TRBV6-5
CDR3 protein: ASSYSGRSYEQY

J gene: TRBJ1-2
V gene: TRBV29-1
CDR3 protein: SVEKAWGYT

J gene: TRBJ2-1
V gene: TRBV12-3/TRBV12-4
CDR3 protein: ASRRSEGLSSYNEQF

J gene: TRBJ2-1
V gene: TRBV29-1
CDR3 protein: SVDVFGGIPNEQF

J gene: TRBJ2-7
V gene: TRBV20-1
CDR3 protein: SARGEREEFYEQY

J gene: TRBJ2-1
V gene: TRBV6-4
CDR3 protein: ASREGGAYNEQF

J gene: TRBJ1-1
V gene: TRBV29-1
CDR3 protein: SVEPQGRTEAF

J gene: TRBJ2-1
V gene: TRBV12-3/TRBV12-4
CDR3 protein: ASSRGGLAGVNEQF

J gene: TRBJ1-2
V gene: TRBV7-2
CDR3 protein: ASSSRGDTGIYGYT

J gene: TRBJ2-7
V gene: TRBV4-1
CDR3 protein: ASSPADRDVYEQY

J gene: TRBJ2-7
V gene: TRBV20-1
CDR3 protein: SAIVAGVTCEQY

J gene: TRBJ2-5
V gene: TRBV2
CDR3 protein: ASSEAWVGETQY

J gene: TRBJ2-4
V gene: TRBV12-3/TRBV12-4
CDR3 protein: ASRPSGRNEIQY

J gene: TRBJ1-2
V gene: TRBV20-1
CDR3 protein: SARAPEGREGGYT

J gene: TRBJ2-7
V gene: TRBV19
CDR3 protein: ASTTGSSCEQY

J gene: TRBJ2-7
V gene: TRBV6-5
CDR3 protein: ASSYTQGYEQY

J gene: TRBJ2-5
V gene: TRBV12-3/TRBV12-4
CDR3 protein: AGSSQLADQETQY

J gene: TRBJ2-1
V gene: TRBV10-3
CDR3 protein: ATQGQEYNEQF

J gene: TRBJ1-4
V gene: TRBV7-2
CDR3 protein: ASSSLPYATNEKRF

J gene: TRBJ2-7
V gene: TRBV30
CDR3 protein: AWSVQGPYEQY

J gene: TRBJ2-5
V gene: TRBV6-6
CDR3 protein: ASSHVRGMQETQY

J gene: TRBJ2-1
V gene: TRBV5-6
CDR3 protein: ASSPGLAGAAPHNEQF

J gene: TRBJ2-1
V gene: TRBV5-1
CDR3 protein: ASSLGGRSEQF

J gene: TRBJ2-7
V gene: TRBV12-3/TRBV12-4
CDR3 protein: ASRGGYSYEQY

J gene: TRBJ2-1
V gene: TRBV5-1
CDR3 protein: ASSLLLAGTYNEQF

J gene: TRBJ2-3
V gene: TRBV3-1
CDR3 protein: ASSQRQKDTQY